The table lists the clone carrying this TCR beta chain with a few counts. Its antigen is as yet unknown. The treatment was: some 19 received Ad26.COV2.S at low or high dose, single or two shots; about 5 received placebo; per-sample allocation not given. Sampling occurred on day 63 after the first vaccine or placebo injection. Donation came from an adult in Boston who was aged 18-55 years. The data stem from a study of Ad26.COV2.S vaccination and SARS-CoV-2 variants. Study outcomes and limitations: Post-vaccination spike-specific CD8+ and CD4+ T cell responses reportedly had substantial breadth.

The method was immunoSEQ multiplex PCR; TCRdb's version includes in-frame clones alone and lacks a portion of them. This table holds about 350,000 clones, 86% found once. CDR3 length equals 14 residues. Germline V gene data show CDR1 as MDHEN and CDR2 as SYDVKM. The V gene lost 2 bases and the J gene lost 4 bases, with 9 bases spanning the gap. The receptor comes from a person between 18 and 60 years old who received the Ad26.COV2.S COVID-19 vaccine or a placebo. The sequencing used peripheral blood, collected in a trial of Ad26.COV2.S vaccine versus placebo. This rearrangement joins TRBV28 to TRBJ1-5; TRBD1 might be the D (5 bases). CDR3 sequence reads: CASSLVTENQPQHF. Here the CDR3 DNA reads TGTGCCAGCAGTTTAGTGACAGAGAATCAGCCCCAGCATTTT.